One and the same sample provided the 24 T cell receptor beta chains below, sequenced in a study of blood T cell repertoires in COVID-19. Profiling relied on immunoSEQ multiplex PCR, and the TCRdb table lists in-frame clones only, not all of them. Of fewer than 250,000 clones listed, more than 80% are singletons. Specimen: PBMCs or T cells enriched from blood (not recorded which). The receptors derive from a man between 60 and 75 years old who had recovered from COVID-19.

V is TRBV9 and J is TRBJ1-2; 10 bases are a match to TRBD1. Unmatched junction bases numbered 12, after V lost 3 bases and J lost 4 bases. CDR1 and CDR2 (germline): SGDLS, YYNGEE. This CDR3 spans 17 amino acids. Here the CDR3 reads CASSGGTGVPLGYGYTF. DNA of the CDR3: TGTGCCAGCAGCGGAGGGACAGGGGTCCCTCTGGGCTATGGCTACACCTTC.

The chain couples TRBV12-5 to TRBJ2-7; D is uncertain. The germline V gene has CDR1 LGHNT and CDR2 FRNRAP. The ends were cut back, 1 base at V and 4 bases at J, with 5 bases in the middle. The CDR3 totals 12 residues. As DNA, the CDR3 is TGTGCTAGTGGTTTGGATACTTACGAGCAGTACTTC. It codes for CASGLDTYEQYF.

The chain employs TRBV7-8 and TRBJ2-1, with a tentative D call TRBD2 (7 bases). This CDR3 is 17 amino acids long. V was pared by 1 base and J by 3 bases, with 16 bases between. CDR1 SGHVS and CDR2 FQNEAQ come from the germline V gene. DNA for the CDR3: TGTGCCAGCAGCTTAGAGGAGGGGGGGGCGGTCTACAATGAGCAGTTCTTC. This gives the protein CASSLEEGGAVYNEQFF.

J is TRBJ2-1 and V is TRBV7-2; maybe TRBD2 (5 bases). With 5 bases removed from V and 5 bases from J, the gap between germline ends came to 19 bases. This CDR3 is 16 amino acids long. CDR1 and CDR2 (germline): SGHTA, FQGNSA. CDR3 DNA: TGTGCCAGCAGCCTACCACGCCCCACTAGAAACAATGAGCAGTTCTTC. Translating gives CASSLPRPTRNNEQFF.

The chain couples TRBV30 to TRBJ2-2, with TRBD1 matching 7 bases. CDR3 size: 15 residues. The V gene end was trimmed by 2 bases and the J gene end by 3 bases; junction bases not matched to a gene: 6. The germline CDR1 and CDR2 sequences are GTSNPN and SVGIG (reference sequence). As DNA, the CDR3 is TGTGCCTGGAGTAGAGGGGGCACGGACACCGGGGAGCTGTTTTTT. The encoded protein is CAWSRGGTDTGELFF. Full variable domain (rest looked up from reference TRBV30 and TRBJ2-2): SQTIHQWPATLVQPVGSPLSLECTVEGTSNPNLYWYRQAAGRGLQLLFYSVGIGQISSEVPQNLSASRPQDRQFILSSKKLLLSDSGFYLCAWSRGGTDTGELFFGEGSRLTVL.

The chain couples TRBV4-3 to TRBJ1-1, with D hard to call. V was shortened by 0 bases and J by 4 bases, with 6 bases between the two germline ends. The CDR3 extends over 13 amino acids. Germline loops: CDR1 LGHNA, CDR2 YSLEER. This CDR3 is CASSQDSGTEAFF. The CDR3, as DNA: TGCGCCAGCAGCCAAGACTCAGGCACTGAAGCTTTCTTT.

This clone was observed a few times. The chain combines TRBV2 with TRBJ1-2; 10 positions match TRBD1. The CDR3 contains 16 residues. Germline V gene data show CDR1 as SNHLY and CDR2 as FYNNEI. The trim removed 7 bases at V and 4 bases at J, leaving 12 bases unmatched. As DNA, the CDR3 is TGTGCCAGCACCTCAAGGGGGACAGGGGTTGGCTATGGCTACACCTTC. Its protein product is CASTSRGTGVGYGYTF. Using reference TRBV2 and TRBJ1-2 for the parts outside the CDR3, the full variable domain is EPEVTQTPSHQVTQMGQEVILRCVPISNHLYFYWYRQILGQKVEFLVSFYNNEISEKSEIFDDQFSVERPDGSNFTLKIRSTKLEDSAMYFCASTSRGTGVGYGYTFGSGTRLTVV.

The CDR3 sequence is CASSLTGTNEQFF. In nucleotides, the CDR3 is TGTGCCAGCAGCTTGACAGGGACCAATGAGCAGTTCTTC. The chain joins TRBV7-9 to TRBJ2-1; 7 nucleotides line up with TRBD1. Germline trimming cut 3 bases from V and 6 bases from J; bases unmatched to any gene: 2. Germline CDR1 and CDR2: SEHNR and FQNEAQ (reference sequence). The length of the CDR3 is 13 residues.

The chain couples TRBV30 to TRBJ2-7, with D possibly being TRBD1 (6 bases). This CDR3 is built from 14 residues. V lost 0 bases and J 2 bases, leaving 11 bases between the germline ends. Germline CDR1 is GTSNPN and CDR2 is SVGIG (reference sequence). The CDR3, as DNA: TGTGCCTGGAGTGTACCGGGGACACCCTACGAGCAGTACTTC. It translates to CAWSVPGTPYEQYF.

This clone was observed once. The chain uses TRBV27 and TRBJ2-3; D gene unclear. Germline V gene data show CDR1 as MNHEY and CDR2 as SMNVEV (reference sequence). This CDR3 has 13 amino acids. V gave up 3 bases and J gave up 2 bases, with 6 bases separating them. As DNA, the CDR3 is TGTGCCAGCAGTTTGGTCTACACAGATACGCAGTATTTT. Its protein product is CASSLVYTDTQYF.

V usage is TRBV6-6 and J usage is TRBJ2-3, with 7 positions matching TRBD2. The germline gives CDR1 MNHNY, CDR2 SVGAGI (reference sequence). With 2 bases clipped from V and 1 base from J, the junction kept 3 bases outside the gene matches. This CDR3 region has 15 residues. This chain's CDR3 is CASSYPSGGTDTQYF. CDR3 in DNA: TGTGCCAGCAGTTACCCTAGCGGAGGCACAGATACGCAGTATTTT.

In this sample, this clone turned up a few times. The rearrangement joins TRBV19 to TRBJ2-1; 7 nucleotides line up with TRBD1. The CDR3 totals 15 residues. The J segment lost 7 bases and the V segment lost 3 bases, leaving 9 bases of the junction unmatched. Germline V gene lookup returns CDR1 LNHDA and CDR2 SQIVND (reference sequence). The CDR3, as DNA: TGTGCCAGTAGTATTCGGCCGGGACAGCAAAATGAGCAGTTCTTC. Its protein is CASSIRPGQQNEQFF.

The chain has TRBV7-2 and TRBJ2-4; TRBD1 might be the D (6 bases). This CDR3 comprises 15 residues. CDR1 and CDR2 from the germline V gene are SGHTA and FQGNSA. Deletions cut 3 bases from V and 3 bases from J, with 12 bases between. The CDR3 DNA is TGTGCCAGCAGCTTGACCTTAGGGGGCAAAAACATTCAGTACTTC. Amino acid sequence: CASSLTLGGKNIQYF.

This clone was observed a few times. The V and J genes are TRBV4-3 and TRBJ2-3; the match to TRBD1 covers 8 bases. The CDR3 loop spans 15 amino acids. CDR1 and CDR2 from the germline V gene are LGHNA and YSLEER. The trim removed 0 bases at V and 4 bases at J, leaving 3 bases unmatched. The CDR3 sequence: CASSQEDRAADTQYF. The CDR3 coding sequence is TGCGCCAGCAGCCAAGAGGACAGGGCCGCAGATACGCAGTATTTT.

V and J are TRBV19 and TRBJ2-7; the match to TRBD2 covers 7 bases. The CDR3 sequence is 15 residues long. The ends lost 3 bases at V and 3 bases at J; junction bases unmatched: 8. The germline V gene has CDR1 LNHDA and CDR2 SQIVND (reference sequence). CDR3 sequence: CASSMGGSGIYEQYF. The CDR3 DNA follows: TGTGCCAGTAGTATGGGAGGGAGCGGGATCTACGAGCAGTACTTC.

The V gene is TRBV9, the J gene TRBJ2-5; 10 bases line up with TRBD2. CDR1 is SGDLS and CDR2 is YYNGEE in the germline V gene. CDR3 length: 15 residues. V trimming: 4 bases; J trimming: 2 bases; junction bases outside the gene matches: 5. The CDR3 here is CASSLSGGLQETQYF. The CDR3 bases are TGTGCCAGCAGCCTTAGCGGGGGGCTACAAGAGACCCAGTACTTC. Combining the CDR3 with reference TRBV9 and TRBJ2-5 gives the whole variable domain DSGVTQTPKHLITATGQRVTLRCSPRSGDLSVYWYQQSLDQGLQFLIQYYNGEERAKGNILERFSAQQFPDLHSELNLSSLELGDSALYFCASSLSGGLQETQYFGPGTRLLVL.

The rearrangement joins TRBV27 to TRBJ1-6, with no clear D. Looked up from germline, CDR1 is MNHEY and CDR2 is SMNVEV (reference sequence). V was trimmed by 4 bases and J by 5 bases, leaving 9 bases between them. The CDR3 contains 14 residues. CDR3 region: CASSSAGNNSPLHF. The CDR3 nucleotides read TGTGCCAGCAGTTCGGCGGGGAATAATTCACCCCTCCACTTT.

The rearrangement uses TRBV19 and TRBJ1-1, with D possibly TRBD1 on 6 matching bases. Between the trimmed V and J ends, which lost 8 bases and 2 bases, there was a span of 24 bases. CDR1 is LNHDA and CDR2 is SQIVND in the germline V gene (reference sequence). This CDR3 comprises 17 residues. Written as DNA, the CDR3 is TGTGCCAGTGCCGAAATGAGGAAAGGGGGGGTAAACACTGAAGCTTTCTTT. It encodes CASAEMRKGGVNTEAFF.

This clone was recorded once. The rearrangement uses TRBV11-2 and TRBJ2-1; 10 positions agree with TRBD2. Germline V gene sequence: CDR1 SGHAT, CDR2 FQNNGV. This CDR3 has 17 amino acids. V shed 2 bases and J 7 bases; nucleotides not matched to a gene: 11. CDR3 DNA sequence: TGTGCCAGCAGCTTATCCCAAGAGCGGGGGGGAGTGAATGAGCAGTTCTTC. This translates into CASSLSQERGGVNEQFF.

This chain joins TRBV3-1 (or the pseudogene TRBV3-2) and TRBJ2-4, with D maybe TRBD1 (6 bases). V dropped 4 bases and J dropped 0 bases, with 13 bases sitting between them. This CDR3 spans 16 amino acids. Germline loops: CDR1 LGHDT, CDR2 YNNKEL (reference sequence). The chain's CDR3 is CASSRDRSIAKNIQYF. CDR3 DNA sequence: TGTGCCAGCAGCCGCGACAGGAGTATAGCCAAAAACATTCAGTACTTC.

Comment on this clone: A read error is likely, as this CDR3 ends without the conserved phenylalanine or tryptophan. It is unclear where the CDR3 begins or ends on the DNA, so no DNA is shown, and the CDR3 is as TCRdb lists it. The chain is built from TRBV6-5 and TRBJ2-7; the D call of TRBD1 is as the table states it, not checked on the DNA. The germline gives CDR1 MNHEY, CDR2 SVGAGI. The CDR3 has 12 amino acids, counting both end residues. CDR3 amino acids: CASSYATGGRSP.

The rearrangement links TRBV4-3 to TRBJ1-2; maybe TRBD1 (6 bases). V was cut by 0 bases and J by 2 bases, with 13 bases left in between. CDR3 length equals 16 residues. Germline values: CDR1 LGHNA, CDR2 YSLEER. The CDR3 loop reads CASSQDWTVPNYGYTF. The CDR3 region has the DNA TGCGCCAGCAGCCAAGATTGGACAGTCCCGAACTATGGCTACACCTTC.

The count of this clone is one. V is TRBV7-2 and J is TRBJ2-7; D is ambiguous. Trimming left V 5 bases short and J 4 bases short, with 6 bases between. This CDR3 contains 11 residues. Germline-derived CDR1 and CDR2 are SGHTA and FQGNSA. CDR3 amino acids: CASSREYEQYF. As DNA, the CDR3 is TGTGCCAGCAGCCGCGAATACGAGCAGTACTTC.

This chain joins TRBV7-6 and TRBJ2-5; 10 nucleotides agree with TRBD2. Trimming cost V 0 bases and J 5 bases; bases outside gene matches: 6. Germline-derived CDR1 and CDR2 are SGHVS and FNYEAQ. There are 16 residues in the CDR3. DNA for the CDR3: TGTGCCAGCAGCTTAGCGAGCGGGGGGGCCTATGAGACCCAGTACTTC. Its translation: CASSLASGGAYETQYF.